The 19 T cell receptor beta chains below come from one sample, sequenced in a study of blood T cell repertoires in COVID-19. Sequenced by immunoSEQ multiplex PCR; TCRdb stores in-frame clones only, minus some. The table has about 65,000 clones, roughly 92% seen once. The material sequenced was peripheral blood. These receptors were obtained from a man aged 65 to 85 with active COVID-19.

This chain connects TRBV19 to TRBJ1-1; TRBD1 is a possible D gene (5 bases). Germline V CDR1 and CDR2: LNHDA, SQIVND (reference sequence). V was pared by 3 bases and J by 2 bases, with 16 bases between. The CDR3 has 16 amino acids. The CDR3 region has the DNA TGTGCCAGTAGTATGGGCCAGCAGGGAAGAAACACTGAAGCTTTCTTT. This encodes CASSMGQQGRNTEAFF.

This rearrangement joins TRBV11-3 to TRBJ2-2, with TRBD1 matching over 7 bases. The germline gives CDR1 SGHNT, CDR2 YENEEA. J lost 3 bases, V lost 4 bases, and 11 bases had no gene match. The CDR3 length is 17 residues. This CDR3 is CASSSSEDRTHTGELFF. The CDR3 DNA reads as TGTGCCAGCAGCTCATCGGAGGACAGGACCCACACCGGGGAGCTGTTTTTT.

The CDR3 loop reads CASRKTATNEKLFF. CDR3 sequence (DNA): TGTGCCAGCAGGAAAACTGCAACTAATGAAAAACTGTTTTTT. The chain links TRBV6-5 to TRBJ1-4; no firm D call. The CDR3 extends over 14 amino acids. CDR1 and CDR2 (germline): MNHEY, SVGAGI. Trimming removed 6 bases at V and 0 bases at J, with 8 bases between.

This chain joins TRBV7-2 and TRBJ1-1, with 8 bases aligning to TRBD1. J was trimmed by 2 bases and V by 5 bases; bases with no gene match: 7. The germline V gene has CDR1 SGHTA and CDR2 FQGNSA. The CDR3 is 15 residues long. CDR3 loop: CASSRGQGPNTEAFF. CDR3 nucleotide sequence: TGTGCCAGCAGCCGCGGACAGGGCCCTAACACTGAAGCTTTCTTT.

The genes are TRBV6-5 and TRBJ1-5, with D maybe TRBD1 (6 bases). From germline, CDR1 is MNHEY and CDR2 SVGAGI. The V gene lost 6 bases and the J gene lost 3 bases, with 15 bases spanning the gap. The CDR3 length is 15 residues. CDR3 nucleotides: TGTGCCAGCAGCAGACAGGAGACCCTCAATCAGCCCCAGCATTTT. Its translation: CASSRQETLNQPQHF.

The chain links TRBV5-1 to TRBJ1-2; D not resolved. Germline CDR1 SGHRS, CDR2 YFSETQ. The ends were cut back, 0 bases at V and 0 bases at J, with 3 bases in the middle. There are 13 residues in the CDR3. CDR3 nucleotide sequence: TGCGCCAGCAGCTTGGCAGCTAACTATGGCTACACCTTC. Translating it yields CASSLAANYGYTF.

The chain employs TRBV10-1 and TRBJ1-3; D is perhaps TRBD1 (6 bases). V lost 0 bases and J 2 bases, leaving 8 bases between the germline ends. CDR3 length: 15 residues. Germline loops: CDR1 WNHNN, CDR2 SYGVQD (reference sequence). Here the CDR3 reads CASSESTGPGNTIYF. CDR3 bases: TGCGCCAGCAGTGAGTCTACAGGGCCTGGAAACACCATATATTTT.

V usage is TRBV7-2 and J usage is TRBJ1-1, with a tentative D call TRBD1 (5 bases). The CDR3 consists of 14 residues. The germline gives CDR1 SGHTA, CDR2 FQGNSA. Trimming took off 1 base at V and 5 bases at J, with 11 bases between the two ends. CDR3 in amino acids: CASSLGGGVTEAFF. The CDR3 coding sequence is TGTGCCAGCAGCTTAGGTGGGGGGGTGACTGAAGCTTTCTTT.

V usage is TRBV5-1 and J usage is TRBJ2-3; 8 bases are a match to TRBD2. Germline V lookup: CDR1 SGHRS, CDR2 YFSETQ. The CDR3 contains 17 residues. Trimming took 0 bases from V and 0 from J; bases not matched to a gene: 6. The CDR3 coding sequence is TGCGCCAGCAGCTTGGTACGGGGGGGCCTGAGCACAGATACGCAGTATTTT. Encoded protein: CASSLVRGGLSTDTQYF. The whole variable domain, filled in from reference TRBV5-1 and TRBJ2-3, reads KAGVTQTPRYLIKTRGQQVTLSCSPISGHRSVSWYQQTPGQGLQFLFEYFSETQRNKGNFPGRFSGRQFSNSRSEMNVSTLELGDSALYLCASSLVRGGLSTDTQYFGPGTRLTVL.

This clone was seen a single time. This sequence joins TRBV14 and TRBJ1-1, with no clear D. Germline assignment: CDR1 SGHDN and CDR2 FVKESK. Deletions cut 1 base from V and 7 bases from J, with 7 bases between. The CDR3 length is 12 residues. The chain's CDR3 is CASSQVLGEAFF. DNA of the CDR3: TGTGCCAGCAGCCAAGTACTTGGTGAAGCTTTCTTT.

The genes are TRBV9 and TRBJ1-5, with D maybe TRBD1 (6 bases). Germline values: CDR1 SGDLS, CDR2 YYNGEE. V gave up 3 bases and J gave up 1 base, with 11 bases separating them. This CDR3 has 15 residues. The CDR3 nucleotides are TGTGCCAGCAGCGCTGGACAGAGAAGCAATCAGCCCCAGCATTTT. Its protein is CASSAGQRSNQPQHF.

V and J are TRBV3-1 (or the pseudogene TRBV3-2) and TRBJ2-5, with 9 bases lining up with TRBD1. J lost 5 bases, V lost 3 bases, and 13 bases had no gene match. Germline V CDR1 and CDR2: LGHDT, YNNKEL (reference sequence). The CDR3 sequence is 17 residues long. CDR3 nucleotide sequence: TGTGCCAGCAGCCAGGGAAGGGGGGGGACAGGGTCGGAGACCCAGTACTTC. Translating it yields CASSQGRGGTGSETQYF.

This rearrangement joins TRBV7-2 to TRBJ2-2, with D possibly matching TRBD2 (6 bases). Looked up from germline, CDR1 is SGHTA and CDR2 is FQGNSA. The CDR3 spans 13 residues. V lost 1 base and J 6 bases, leaving 6 bases between the germline ends. CDR3 DNA sequence: TGTGCCAGCAGCTTAGGGGAGGCCGGGGAGCTGTTTTTT. Translated: CASSLGEAGELFF.

The chain joins TRBV16 to TRBJ1-4; TRBD1 matches at 7 bases. The V gene's germline CDR1 is KGHSY and CDR2 FQNENV. The CDR3 loop spans 15 amino acids. V shed 5 bases, J shed 3 bases, and the junction held 6 bases outside the gene matches. Written as DNA, the CDR3 is TGTGCCAGCAGCGGACACAGGGGACCTAATGAAAAACTGTTTTTT. This sequence encodes CASSGHRGPNEKLFF.

V and J are TRBV5-4 and TRBJ2-5; D is ambiguous. Trimming shortened V by 1 base and J by 5 bases, and 12 bases separated the two germline ends. The CDR3 totals 14 residues. Germline V CDR1 and CDR2: SGHNT, YYREEE (reference sequence). Here the CDR3 reads CASSLNGQVETQYF. CDR3 nucleotides: TGTGCCAGCAGCTTGAATGGCCAGGTGGAGACCCAGTACTTC.

This rearrangement joins TRBV19 to TRBJ2-5, with D tentatively TRBD2 (6 bases). V was clipped by 3 bases and J by 4 bases, with 9 bases between them. The CDR3 totals 13 residues. Germline CDR1 LNHDA, CDR2 SQIVND (reference sequence). The CDR3 nucleotides are TGTGCCAGTAGTATTTTGGAGGGAGAGACCCAGTACTTC. It is translated as CASSILEGETQYF.

The rearrangement links TRBV7-2 to TRBJ2-1; 9 bases are a match to TRBD1. Per the germline V gene, CDR1 is SGHTA and CDR2 is FQGNSA. CDR3 length equals 16 residues. V shed 4 bases and J 2 bases; nucleotides not matched to a gene: 6. CDR3 bases: TGTGCCAGCAGCTCCCTAACAGGGGGCCCCTACAATGAGCAGTTCTTC. Amino acid sequence: CASSSLTGGPYNEQFF. The variable domain in full, with the rest retrieved from reference TRBV7-2 and TRBJ2-1, is GAGVSQSPSNKVTEKGKDVELRCDPISGHTALYWYRQSLGQGLEFLIYFQGNSAPDKSGLPSDRFSAERTGGSVSTLTIQRTQQEDSAVYLCASSSLTGGPYNEQFFGPGTRLTVL.

The chain uses TRBV10-3 and TRBJ2-2, with 16 bases identical to TRBD2. Germline loops: CDR1 ENHRY, CDR2 SYGVKD. V shed 6 bases and J 0 bases; nucleotides not matched to a gene: 10. This CDR3 has 20 amino acids. CDR3 DNA: TGTGCCATCAGCCGCTCCGGGACTAGCGGGGGGGACGCGAACACCGGGGAGCTGTTTTTT. This sequence encodes CAISRSGTSGGDANTGELFF.

This chain links TRBV5-1 with TRBJ2-4; the match to TRBD2 covers 7 bases. CDR1 is SGHRS, CDR2 YFSETQ, per germline. The CDR3 extends over 14 amino acids. After removal of 4 bases from V and 6 bases from J, the junction contained 7 bases not matched to a gene. The DNA for the CDR3 is TGCGCCAGCAGCCCCGCCGGGGGGACAAACATTCAGTACTTC. Amino acid sequence: CASSPAGGTNIQYF.